This entry features one T cell receptor (beta chain) sequence. The sample originates from a study of OX40 agonist ivuxolimab in advanced cancers. Clones were read by immunoSEQ multiplex PCR, and TCRdb kept only the in-frame ones, dropping some. The sample gives about 73,000 clones, 70% to 90% of which show up once; 0.4% to 0.65% is in the top ten. This sample comprised CD4+ or CD8+ T cells sorted from blood, obtained in a trial of the OX40 agonist ivuxolimab. The sequence derives from an adult with an advanced solid tumor such as melanoma, head and neck, liver or kidney cancer.

The CDR3 is CSVGEGAGYTF. Written as DNA, the CDR3 is TGCAGCGTTGGGGAGGGGGCTGGCTACACCTTC. This chain joins TRBV29-1 and TRBJ1-2; 7 bases are shared with TRBD1. CDR3 length: 11 residues. Germline-derived CDR1 and CDR2 are SQVTM and ANQGSEA. J was trimmed by 7 bases and V by 4 bases; bases with no gene match: 3.